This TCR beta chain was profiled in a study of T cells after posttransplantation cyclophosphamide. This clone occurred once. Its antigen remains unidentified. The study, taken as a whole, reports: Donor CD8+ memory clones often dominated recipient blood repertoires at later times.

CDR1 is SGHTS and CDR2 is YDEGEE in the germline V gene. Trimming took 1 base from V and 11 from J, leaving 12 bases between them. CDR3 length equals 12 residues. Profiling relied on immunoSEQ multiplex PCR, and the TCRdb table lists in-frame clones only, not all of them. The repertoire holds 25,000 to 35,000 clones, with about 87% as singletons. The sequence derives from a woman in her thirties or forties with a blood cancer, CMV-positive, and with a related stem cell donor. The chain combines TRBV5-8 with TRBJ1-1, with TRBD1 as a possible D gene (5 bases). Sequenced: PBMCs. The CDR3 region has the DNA TGTGCCAGCAGCTTGAACAGGTTTTTGGCTTTCTTT. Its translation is CASSLNRFLAFF.